These 8 T cell receptor beta chains were all obtained from the same sample, sequenced in a study of identical twins. TCRdb passed the 5' RACE reads through MiXCR, listing each CDR3 protein once. The data contain some 790,000 distinct CDR3 sequences, approximately 18% of them singletons. These same data were also listed under a study on T cells expressing NK-cell markers.

Source material: PBMCs. These receptors all come from a woman aged 18 to 35 in good health.

There are a few counts of this clonotype. The chain links TRBV10-3 to TRBJ1-1, with D perhaps TRBD1 (6 bases). The CDR3 is 14 residues long. Germline V gene lookup returns CDR1 ENHRY and CDR2 SYGVKD. The germline V and J ends were trimmed by 7 bases and 1 base, with 13 bases remaining between them. DNA of the CDR3: TGTGCCATCACCGAGCAGGGGAAGAACACTGAAGCTTTCTTT. This gives the protein CAITEQGKNTEAFF.

V gene TRBV4-3 combines with J gene TRBJ2-1, with TRBD2 identical over 16 bases. The V gene end was trimmed by 1 base and the J gene end by 7 bases; junction bases not matched to a gene: 4. CDR3 length: 17 amino acids. Per germline, CDR1 LGHNA and CDR2 YSLEER. The CDR3 loop is CASSQAPGLAGGNEQFF. The CDR3 nucleotides are TGCGCCAGCAGCCAAGCCCCGGGACTAGCGGGAGGGAATGAGCAGTTCTTC.

The chain uses TRBV10-3 and TRBJ2-3; a weak D match, TRBD2 (5 bases). Germline values: CDR1 ENHRY, CDR2 SYGVKD. The length of the CDR3 is 15 residues. V was pared by 4 bases and J by 2 bases, with 13 bases between. The CDR3 coding sequence is TGTGCCATCAGTGTTCTCGGAGGATACACAGATACGCAGTATTTT. This codes for CAISVLGGYTDTQYF.

There are a few counts of this clonotype. V and J are TRBV4-3 and TRBJ2-5, with D perhaps TRBD2 (5 bases). Deletions cut 4 bases from V and 1 base from J, with 13 bases between. CDR1 LGHNA and CDR2 YSLEER come from the germline V gene. This CDR3 comprises 15 residues. The CDR3 DNA sequence: TGCGCCAGCAGCCCAAGGTTGAGCGGCCAAGAGACCCAGTACTTC. Its translation: CASSPRLSGQETQYF.

A note on this clonotype: Sequence at one end of the junction differs from germline and may be a read error. The rearrangement uses TRBV11-2 and TRBJ1-4; 8 nucleotides line up with TRBD1. Per the germline V gene, CDR1 is SGHAT and CDR2 is FQNNGV. This CDR3 region has 15 residues. Here the CDR3 reads CAGSRGQGYGEKLFF. The CDR3 DNA reads TGTGCCGGCAGCCGAGGACAGGGCTATGGCGAAAAACTGTTTTTT.

The chain uses TRBV12-3 or TRBV12-4 and TRBJ1-3; the D is unclear. The CDR3 has 13 amino acids. V was pared by 3 bases and J by 8 bases, with 11 bases between. The CDR3 is CASSLAGRDTIYF. CDR3 coding DNA: TGTGCCAGCAGTTTGGCAGGAAGAGACACCATATATTTT.

The chain carries TRBV5-1 and TRBJ2-4; weak D call: TRBD1 (6 bases). CDR3 length: 14 residues. The V gene lost 0 bases and the J gene lost 4 bases, with 8 bases spanning the gap. The germline V gene encodes CDR1 SGHRS and CDR2 YFSETQ. The CDR3 here is CASSLGQEKNIQYF. The CDR3 nucleotides are TGCGCCAGCAGCTTGGGACAGGAAAAAAACATTCAGTACTTC.

This rearrangement joins TRBV2 to TRBJ1-6; D is uncertain. The V end was cut by 2 bases, the J end by 7 bases, with 6 bases between. The V gene's germline CDR1 is SNHLY and CDR2 FYNNEI. This CDR3 contains 13 residues. The CDR3 is CASSERPNSPLHF. The CDR3 bases are TGTGCCAGCAGTGAACGGCCGAATTCACCCCTCCACTTT.